One sample yielded the 29 T cell receptor beta chains listed below, sequenced in a study of identifying expanded T cells in peripheral blood. Assay: immunoSEQ multiplex PCR; the TCRdb copy retains only in-frame clones and omits some. The table records roughly 90,000 clones, more than 75% of them present only once. Sequenced input: blood. The receptors here all came from a person between 18 and 75 years old in good health.

The genes are TRBV7-3 and TRBJ2-2, with D perhaps TRBD1 (6 bases). This CDR3 has 15 amino acids. With 1 base removed from V and 5 bases from J, the gap between germline ends came to 11 bases. Germline loops: CDR1 SGHTA, CDR2 FQGTGA. CDR3 nucleotides: TGTGCCAGCAGCTTAAACAGGGCCCGGACCGGGGAGCTGTTTTTT. Translated: CASSLNRARTGELFF.

The rearrangement links TRBV5-5 to TRBJ1-2; no clear D. Trimming cost V 4 bases and J 0 bases, with 13 bases left between them. The CDR3 is 15 residues long. Germline CDR1 and CDR2: SGHKS and YYEKEE (reference sequence). CDR3 loop: CASSDGEGPNYGYTF. The DNA for the CDR3 is TGTGCCAGCAGCGATGGAGAGGGCCCTAACTATGGCTACACCTTC.

This sequence joins TRBV7-2 and TRBJ1-6, with D hard to call. Trimming left V 1 base short and J 7 bases short, with 14 bases between. The germline CDR1 and CDR2 sequences are SGHTA and FQGNSA. This CDR3 comprises 16 residues. DNA for the CDR3: TGTGCCAGCAGCTTAGGCGGGCGAGGGATGAATTCACCCCTCCACTTT. This gives the protein CASSLGGRGMNSPLHF.

This chain joins TRBV18 and TRBJ1-6; the D is unclear. Germline V gene lookup returns CDR1 KGHSH and CDR2 LQKENI. The CDR3 is 15 amino acids. V was pared by 2 bases and J by 2 bases, with 7 bases between. The CDR3 region has the DNA TGTGCCAGCTCACCAGTAGTAGCCTATAATTCACCCCTCCACTTT. It translates to CASSPVVAYNSPLHF.

This clone was found once. The chain combines TRBV5-8 with TRBJ1-5, with D uncertain. The germline V and J ends were trimmed by 2 bases and 7 bases, with 10 bases remaining between them. CDR1 is SGHTS, CDR2 YDEGEE, per germline. The CDR3 length is 13 residues. The chain's CDR3 is CASSFGVDQPQHF. CDR3 bases: TGTGCCAGCAGCTTTGGGGTGGACCAGCCCCAGCATTTT. Variable domain in full (rest from reference TRBV5-8 and TRBJ1-5): EAGVTQSPTHLIKTRGQQATLRCSPISGHTSVYWYQQALGLGLQFLLWYDEGEERNRGNFPPRFSGRQFPNYSSELNVNALELEDSALYLCASSFGVDQPQHFGDGTRLSIL.

V gene TRBV13 combines with J gene TRBJ2-7, with TRBD2 as a possible D gene (6 bases). Germline lookup yields CDR1 PRHDT and CDR2 FYEKMQ (reference sequence). The CDR3 covers 15 residues. The V end lost 4 bases, the J end lost 4 bases, and 17 bases lay between the germline ends. Written as DNA, the CDR3 is TGTGCCAGCAGCTCTGGGACTGCCGGGGTTTACGAGCAGTACTTC. It translates to CASSSGTAGVYEQYF.

The chain links TRBV29-1 to TRBJ1-2; D is unclear. Trimming took off 3 bases at V and 1 base at J, with 9 bases between the two ends. Germline-derived CDR1 and CDR2 are SQVTM and ANQGSEA. The CDR3 runs 13 residues. The CDR3 sequence is CSVEGSLNYGYTF. DNA of the CDR3: TGCAGCGTTGAGGGGTCACTTAACTATGGCTACACCTTC.

V gene TRBV4-3 combines with J gene TRBJ1-5, with D possibly matching TRBD1 (6 bases). Per germline, CDR1 LGHNA and CDR2 YSLEER. V was trimmed by 4 bases and J by 11 bases, leaving 21 bases between them. CDR3 size: 15 residues. For the CDR3, the DNA is TGCGCCAGCAGCCTCGGAACAGGGATCGGAGGGGCCCAGCATTTT. Translating gives CASSLGTGIGGAQHF.

The chain joins TRBV29-1 to TRBJ1-1; D might be TRBD1 (5 bases). Trimming removed 6 bases at V and 0 bases at J, with 8 bases between. The CDR3 runs to 12 residues. The germline V gene encodes CDR1 SQVTM and CDR2 ANQGSEA. The CDR3 nucleotides read TGCAGCGTCACAGGAATGAACACTGAAGCTTTCTTT. This codes for CSVTGMNTEAFF.

The V and J genes are TRBV10-3 and TRBJ1-5; a possible D gene is TRBD1 (5 bases). Per germline, CDR1 ENHRY and CDR2 SYGVKD. The CDR3 length is 14 residues. The germline V and J ends were trimmed by 2 bases and 6 bases, with 11 bases remaining between them. This chain's CDR3 is CAISEDPGRQPQHF. The DNA of the CDR3 is TGTGCCATCAGTGAGGACCCAGGGCGTCAGCCCCAGCATTTT.

The chain uses TRBV15 and TRBJ2-3; 9 bases match TRBD1. Germline V CDR1 and CDR2: LNHNV, YYDKDF (reference sequence). The CDR3 totals 14 residues. Losses at the gene ends were 9 bases for V and 1 base for J; bases not matched to a gene: 5. CDR3 amino acids: CATATGGGTDTQYF. CDR3 in DNA: TGTGCCACGGCCACAGGGGGCGGCACAGATACGCAGTATTTT.

The chain uses TRBV7-8 and TRBJ1-2; D gene unclear. The CDR3 loop spans 13 amino acids. The V gene lost 1 base and the J gene lost 6 bases, with 9 bases spanning the gap. CDR1 SGHVS and CDR2 FQNEAQ come from the germline V gene. The CDR3 loop is CASSLEVGNGYTF. The CDR3 DNA reads as TGTGCCAGCAGCTTAGAAGTGGGTAATGGCTACACCTTC.

The chain employs TRBV6-5 and TRBJ1-5; D perhaps matches TRBD1 (6 bases). V lost 2 bases, J lost 4 bases, and 9 bases lay in between. The V gene's germline CDR1 is MNHEY and CDR2 SVGAGI. CDR3 size: 14 residues. CDR3 loop: CASSYRRGNQPQHF. CDR3 DNA sequence: TGTGCCAGCAGTTACCGCAGGGGAAATCAGCCCCAGCATTTT.

The rearrangement joins TRBV5-4 to TRBJ2-5; the D is unclear. The ends were cut back, 0 bases at V and 5 bases at J, with 11 bases in the middle. CDR1 and CDR2 from the germline V gene are SGHNT and YYREEE (reference sequence). This CDR3 contains 14 residues. As DNA, the CDR3 is TGTGCCAGCAGCTTGGGTGGCCTGGGTGAGACCCAGTACTTC. This encodes CASSLGGLGETQYF.

CDR3 nucleotides: TGTGCCAGCAGCTCCGGGACAGCCCCGGGAAACACCATATATTTT. It is translated as CASSSGTAPGNTIYF. The V and J genes are TRBV5-6 and TRBJ1-3; TRBD1 matches 7 bases. CDR1 SGHDT and CDR2 YYEEEE come from the germline V gene. J was trimmed by 4 bases and V by 3 bases; bases with no gene match: 7. The length of the CDR3 is 15 residues. The full variable domain, with the rest looked up from reference TRBV5-6 and TRBJ1-3, is DAGVTQSPTHLIKTRGQQVTLRCSPKSGHDTVSWYQQALGQGPQFIFQYYEEEERQRGNFPDRFSGHQFPNYSSELNVNALLLGDSALYLCASSSGTAPGNTIYFGEGSWLTVV.

The chain is built from TRBV5-1 and TRBJ1-4; 8 bases are shared with TRBD1. Germline values: CDR1 SGHRS, CDR2 YFSETQ. V lost 2 bases and J lost 5; bases outside the gene matches: 5. This CDR3 has 15 residues. CDR3 DNA sequence: TGCGCCAGCAGCTTCGGACAGGGCGGGAATGAAAAACTGTTTTTT. As protein: CASSFGQGGNEKLFF.

The V gene is TRBV7-2, the J gene TRBJ2-3; 9 nucleotides line up with TRBD2. The CDR3 consists of 18 residues. Germline trimming cut 4 bases from V and 5 bases from J; bases unmatched to any gene: 16. Germline V gene data show CDR1 as SGHTA and CDR2 as FQGNSA. The CDR3 region is CASSSAVVAGGRLDTQYF. The CDR3 nucleotides read TGTGCCAGCAGCTCCGCGGTGGTCGCGGGGGGGCGGTTAGATACGCAGTATTTT.

This clone has only a few counts. V usage is TRBV29-1 and J usage is TRBJ1-1; TRBD1 agrees at 8 bases. This CDR3 is 15 amino acids long. With V trimmed by 7 bases and J by 2 bases, 12 bases remained unmatched. CDR1 SQVTM and CDR2 ANQGSEA come from the germline V gene. DNA for the CDR3: TGCAGCGCGGTAGTCAGGACAGGGCGAAACACTGAAGCTTTCTTT. As protein: CSAVVRTGRNTEAFF.

The gene calls are TRBV30 and TRBJ2-3; D perhaps matches TRBD1 (6 bases). Germline CDR1 GTSNPN, CDR2 SVGIG (reference sequence). The CDR3 totals 14 residues. V dropped 3 bases and J dropped 2 bases, with 12 bases sitting between them. DNA for the CDR3: TGTGCCTGGAGGTGGGGGCCCCTCACAGATACGCAGTATTTT. It encodes CAWRWGPLTDTQYF.

V usage is TRBV6-6 and J usage is TRBJ2-4, with D perhaps assigned TRBD1 or TRBD2 (6 bases each). Looked up from germline, CDR1 is MNHNY and CDR2 is SVGAGI (reference sequence). Trimming stripped 7 bases from V and 10 bases from J, with 20 bases between. This CDR3 region has 14 residues. The CDR3 nucleotides read TGTGCCAGCATTGACAGTTGGGGGGCGGGGATTCAGTACTTC. It yields the protein CASIDSWGAGIQYF.

The chain carries TRBV5-1 and TRBJ2-3, with 8 bases that match TRBD2. The ends lost 4 bases at V and 0 bases at J; junction bases unmatched: 16. This CDR3 region has 19 residues. Germline CDR1 reads SGHRS; CDR2 reads YFSETQ. The CDR3 sequence: CASSVTSSGGLSSTDTQYF. In DNA form, the CDR3 reads TGCGCCAGCAGCGTGACGTCCAGCGGGGGCCTATCTAGCACAGATACGCAGTATTTT.

The J gene is TRBJ1-6, the V gene TRBV6-1; 7 bases map to TRBD1. The CDR3 is 15 amino acids. Germline CDR1 is MNHNS and CDR2 is SASEGT. Germline trimming cut 6 bases from V and 8 bases from J; bases unmatched to any gene: 10. The CDR3 sequence: CASRTGQFSHSPLHF. The CDR3 DNA reads as TGTGCCAGCAGGACGGGACAGTTCAGTCATTCACCCCTCCACTTT.

V is TRBV10-2 and J is TRBJ1-3, with D perhaps matching TRBD1 (6 bases). Per germline, CDR1 WSHSY and CDR2 SAAADI. CDR3 length: 16 residues. Trimming shortened V by 6 bases and J by 3 bases, and 18 bases separated the two germline ends. The CDR3: CASSGQSAKIGNTIYF. The CDR3 nucleotides are TGCGCCAGCAGCGGACAGTCAGCGAAAATTGGAAACACCATATATTTT.

The table lists this clone with a count of one. The rearrangement uses TRBV11-3 and TRBJ1-1, with D tentatively TRBD1 (6 bases). Trimming pared 5 bases from V and 5 bases from J, leaving 15 bases between. The CDR3 has 14 amino acids. Germline CDR1 is SGHNT and CDR2 is YENEEA. The CDR3 is CASSSRQAGTEAFF. CDR3 DNA: TGTGCCAGCAGCAGCCGACAGGCCGGGACTGAAGCTTTCTTT. The variable domain in full, completed from reference TRBV11-3 and TRBJ1-1, reads EAGVVQSPRYKIIEKKQPVAFWCNPISGHNTLYWYLQNLGQGPELLIRYENEEAVDDSQLPKDRFSAERLKGVDSTLKIQPAELGDSAVYLCASSSRQAGTEAFFGQGTRLTVV.

CDR3: CASSLEGGMGGYTF. In nucleotides, the CDR3 is TGCGCCAGCAGCTTGGAAGGGGGCATGGGTGGCTACACCTTC. The chain recombines TRBV5-1 with TRBJ1-2; 7 positions match TRBD1. The CDR3 has 14 amino acids. V lost 0 bases, J lost 7 bases, and 6 bases stayed unmatched. Germline V CDR1 and CDR2: SGHRS, YFSETQ.

In its sample, this clone was seen once. This chain connects TRBV5-6 to TRBJ2-5, with a possible D match to TRBD2 (5 bases). CDR3 length equals 16 residues. Germline V gene sequence: CDR1 SGHDT, CDR2 YYEEEE. Trimming removed 4 bases at V and 3 bases at J, with 19 bases between. The CDR3 spells CASSLSGGPLKETQYF. The CDR3 DNA follows: TGTGCCAGCAGCCTCTCAGGAGGTCCCCTAAAAGAGACCCAGTACTTC.

The chain recombines TRBV6-1 with TRBJ1-5; no definite D call. Germline V gives CDR1 MNHNS, CDR2 SASEGT. This CDR3 has 13 amino acids. Trimming pared 7 bases from V and 0 bases from J, leaving 7 bases between. In DNA form, the CDR3 reads TGTGCCAGCACAGTTTCTAGCAATCAGCCCCAGCATTTT. This translates into CASTVSSNQPQHF.

The chain uses TRBV6-6 and TRBJ1-1; D remains ambiguous. The CDR3 totals 13 residues. Germline V CDR1 and CDR2: MNHNY, SVGAGI (reference sequence). The V gene lost 4 bases and the J gene lost 8 bases, with 14 bases spanning the gap. For the CDR3, the DNA is TGTGCCAGCAGTTCGCGACTCAAAGAAGAAGCTTTCTTT. Amino acids: CASSSRLKEEAFF.

The J gene is TRBJ2-7, the V gene TRBV7-9; D is possibly TRBD2 (6 bases). Per germline, CDR1 SEHNR and CDR2 FQNEAQ (reference sequence). V was cut by 5 bases and J by 3 bases, with 23 bases left in between. CDR3 length: 17 amino acids. The CDR3 loop reads CASSPAPGRRSFYEQYF. CDR3 coding DNA: TGTGCCAGCAGCCCCGCCCCCGGGAGACGGAGCTTCTACGAGCAGTACTTC. The full variable domain, completed using reference TRBV7-9 and TRBJ2-7, is DTGVSQNPRHKITKRGQNVTFRCDPISEHNRLYWYRQTLGQGPEFLTYFQNEAQLEKSRLLSDRFSAERPKGSFSTLEIQRTEQGDSAMYLCASSPAPGRRSFYEQYFGPGTRLTVT.